These T cell receptor beta chains were read from a single sample in a study of shared clonotypes between healthy human individuals. Assay used: immunoSEQ multiplex PCR; TCRdb lists only in-frame clones, some missing. The sample holds approximately 1.5 million clones, around 98.5% seen once. Sequencing input: naive CD4+ T cells sorted from blood. The source is a man between 25 and 39 years old in good health. The CDR3 runs from the conserved cysteine through the conserved F or W. The order of the fields is V gene, clone size, D gene, J gene, CDR3 DNA, CDR3 protein. A D gene is named only where the DNA matches it firmly. Not all rows give a size; the values are once, few, many and, for expanded clones, a class.

V gene: TRBV5-5
clone size: -
D gene: -
J gene: TRBJ1-5
CDR3 DNA: TGTGCCAGCAGCTACCCCAATCAGCCCCAGCATTTT
CDR3 protein: CASSYPNQPQHF

V gene: TRBV2
clone size: -
D gene: TRBD2
J gene: TRBJ2-3
CDR3 DNA: TGTGCCAGCAGTGCTAGCGGGAGGGCAGATACGCAGTATTTT
CDR3 protein: CASSASGRADTQYF

V gene: TRBV11-2
clone size: -
D gene: -
J gene: TRBJ2-1
CDR3 DNA: TGTGCCAGCAGCTATTCCCCTCTACGGGGATACAATGAGCAGTTCTTC
CDR3 protein: CASSYSPLRGYNEQFF

V gene: TRBV2
clone size: -
D gene: -
J gene: TRBJ2-1
CDR3 DNA: TGTGCCAGCAGTGCGGCAGGGACCTACAATGAGCAGTTCTTC
CDR3 protein: CASSAAGTYNEQFF

V gene: TRBV7-2
clone size: -
D gene: TRBD1
J gene: TRBJ1-2
CDR3 DNA: TGTGCCAGCAGCTCCTTGAGGAGACAGGGGGCGGCTGGCTACACCTTC
CDR3 protein: CASSSLRRQGAAGYTF

V gene: TRBV27
clone size: -
D gene: TRBD2
J gene: TRBJ2-7
CDR3 DNA: TGTGCCAGCAGTTTATTTAGACTAGCGGGAGGGCCGGTTTACGAGCAGTACTTC
CDR3 protein: CASSLFRLAGGPVYEQYF

V gene: TRBV19
clone size: -
D gene: -
J gene: TRBJ2-1
CDR3 DNA: TGTGCCAGTATGTGGTCGGTGGCCCATGACAATGAGCAGTTCTTC
CDR3 protein: CASMWSVAHDNEQFF

V gene: TRBV5-6
clone size: -
D gene: TRBD1
J gene: TRBJ1-2
CDR3 DNA: TGTGCCAGCAGCCAGACAGGGGGCGTCTATGGCTACACCTTC
CDR3 protein: CASSQTGGVYGYTF

V gene: TRBV7-6
clone size: -
D gene: -
J gene: TRBJ1-1
CDR3 DNA: TGTGCCAGCAGCCAGACAGAACAAATGAACACTGAAGCTTTCTTT
CDR3 protein: CASSQTEQMNTEAFF

V gene: TRBV4-1
clone size: -
D gene: TRBD2
J gene: TRBJ2-2
CDR3 DNA: TGCGCCAGCAGCCAAGCGCCTAGCGGGATCGGGGACACCGGGGAGCTGTTTTTT
CDR3 protein: CASSQAPSGIGDTGELFF

V gene: TRBV30
clone size: -
D gene: -
J gene: TRBJ1-5
CDR3 DNA: TGTGCCTGGGGTTGGGAGCCCCCCCAGCCCCAGCATTTT
CDR3 protein: CAWGWEPPQPQHF

V gene: TRBV9
clone size: -
D gene: -
J gene: TRBJ2-2
CDR3 DNA: TGTGCCAGCAGGGTCGGTTTGACGGCCGGGGAGCTGTTTTTT
CDR3 protein: CASRVGLTAGELFF

V gene: TRBV15
clone size: -
D gene: -
J gene: TRBJ2-7
CDR3 DNA: TGTGCCACCAGCAGAGGAGGGGATGGCTACGAGCAGTACTTC
CDR3 protein: CATSRGGDGYEQYF

V gene: TRBV30
clone size: -
D gene: -
J gene: TRBJ1-1
CDR3 DNA: TGTGCCTGGTGGCGGGGGTTGTGGACTGAAGCTTTCTTT
CDR3 protein: CAWWRGLWTEAFF

V gene: TRBV4-1
clone size: -
D gene: -
J gene: TRBJ2-5
CDR3 DNA: TGCGCCAGCAGCCAAGTGGGCAGGCAAGAGACCCAGTACTTC
CDR3 protein: CASSQVGRQETQYF

V gene: TRBV9
clone size: -
D gene: TRBD1
J gene: TRBJ2-3
CDR3 DNA: TGTGCCAGCAGCGGGGACAGGGGGCCAGATACGCAGTATTTT
CDR3 protein: CASSGDRGPDTQYF

V gene: TRBV28
clone size: -
D gene: -
J gene: TRBJ2-3
CDR3 DNA: TGTGCCAGCAGTGCCAGGGGGAGCGGGAGACGGGCAGATACGCAGTATTTT
CDR3 protein: CASSARGSGRRADTQYF

V gene: TRBV11-2
clone size: once
D gene: TRBD2
J gene: TRBJ2-2
CDR3 DNA: TGTGCCAGCAGCTTGACTAGCGGGAGGGCCTGGAGCGGGGAGCTGTTTTTT
CDR3 protein: CASSLTSGRAWSGELFF

V gene: TRBV18
clone size: -
D gene: TRBD1
J gene: TRBJ2-7
CDR3 DNA: TGTGCCAGCTCCTCGACAGGGGGCTACGAGCAGTACTTC
CDR3 protein: CASSSTGGYEQYF

V gene: TRBV5-4
clone size: -
D gene: -
J gene: TRBJ1-1
CDR3 DNA: TGTGCCAGCAGCGTCCGGGGGTTCGACACTGAAGCTTTCTTT
CDR3 protein: CASSVRGFDTEAFF

V gene: TRBV30
clone size: -
D gene: TRBD1
J gene: TRBJ1-4
CDR3 DNA: TGTGCCTGGAGTGTACTGGGACAGGCCTTTCTTTTT
CDR3 protein: CAWSVLGQAFLF

V gene: TRBV11-2
clone size: -
D gene: -
J gene: TRBJ2-3
CDR3 DNA: TGTGCCAGCAGCTTAGTCGCCTTTTTTGCCCCAGATACGCAGTATTTT
CDR3 protein: CASSLVAFFAPDTQYF

V gene: TRBV2
clone size: -
D gene: -
J gene: TRBJ2-1
CDR3 DNA: TGTGTCGGGGGGTGGGACAGCCTTTACAATGAGCAGTTCTTC
CDR3 protein: CVGGWDSLYNEQFF

V gene: TRBV19
clone size: -
D gene: -
J gene: TRBJ2-2
CDR3 DNA: TGTGCCAGTAGTAGCGTGGGGACCGGGGAGCTGTTTTTT
CDR3 protein: CASSSVGTGELFF

V gene: TRBV6-4
clone size: -
D gene: TRBD1
J gene: TRBJ2-2
CDR3 DNA: TGTGCCAGCAGCCGGGGACAGCTAAACACCGGGGAGCTGTTTTTT
CDR3 protein: CASSRGQLNTGELFF

V gene: TRBV6-5
clone size: once
D gene: -
J gene: TRBJ1-2
CDR3 DNA: TGTGCCAGCAGGCCCCGACAGGCAGGCGGCTACACCTTC
CDR3 protein: CASRPRQAGGYTF

V gene: TRBV5-1
clone size: -
D gene: TRBD1
J gene: TRBJ2-4
CDR3 DNA: TGCGCCAGCAGCTTGTTAACAGGGGAGTTATACTTC
CDR3 protein: CASSLLTGELYF

V gene: TRBV5-1
clone size: once
D gene: -
J gene: TRBJ1-1
CDR3 DNA: TGCGCCAGCAGCTGGGGAGGAACTGAAGCTTTCTTT
CDR3 protein: CASSWGGTEAFF

V gene: TRBV18
clone size: -
D gene: -
J gene: TRBJ1-4
CDR3 DNA: TGTGCCAGCTCACCACCGGGAATTCAACAGGAAAAACTGTTTTTT
CDR3 protein: CASSPPGIQQEKLFF

V gene: TRBV18
clone size: -
D gene: -
J gene: TRBJ1-2
CDR3 DNA: TGTGCCAGCTCACCTTTGGGGCAGAGCTATGGCTACACCTTC
CDR3 protein: CASSPLGQSYGYTF

V gene: TRBV10-1
clone size: -
D gene: -
J gene: TRBJ2-1
CDR3 DNA: TGCGCCAGCAGTGACCCCCCGGGATATAATGAGCAGTTCTTC
CDR3 protein: CASSDPPGYNEQFF

V gene: TRBV21-1
clone size: -
D gene: -
J gene: TRBJ1-5
CDR3 DNA: TGTGCCAGCAGCAAATCGTGGAGGGGCGCAGGGGTGGTGCTGCCCCAGCATTTT
CDR3 protein: CASSKSWRGAGVVLPQHF

V gene: TRBV5-6
clone size: -
D gene: TRBD1
J gene: TRBJ2-1
CDR3 DNA: TGTGCCAGCAGCAGTAGACAGGGACCCTCCTACAATGAGCAGTTCTTC
CDR3 protein: CASSSRQGPSYNEQFF

V gene: TRBV7-2
clone size: -
D gene: TRBD2
J gene: TRBJ2-7
CDR3 DNA: TGTGCCAGCAGCTCAACCCTAGCGGCCCTCTCCTACGAGCAGTACTTC
CDR3 protein: CASSSTLAALSYEQYF

V gene: TRBV19
clone size: once
D gene: TRBD2
J gene: TRBJ2-7
CDR3 DNA: TGTGCCAGTAGTATAAGCGGGAGGGACTCCTACGAGCAGTACTTC
CDR3 protein: CASSISGRDSYEQYF

V gene: TRBV5-1
clone size: -
D gene: -
J gene: TRBJ2-2
CDR3 DNA: TGCGCCAGCAGCCCAGACGTCCCCGGGGAGCTGTTTTTT
CDR3 protein: CASSPDVPGELFF

V gene: TRBV29-1
clone size: -
D gene: TRBD2
J gene: TRBJ2-7
CDR3 DNA: TGCAGCGGAGGTGGGGGAGGGCCGGCCTACGAGCAGTACTTC
CDR3 protein: CSGGGGGPAYEQYF

V gene: TRBV18
clone size: -
D gene: -
J gene: TRBJ2-3
CDR3 DNA: TGTGCCAGCTCACGGACAGGGTCTACAGCGGGAGGTCACACAGATACGCAGTATTTT
CDR3 protein: CASSRTGSTAGGHTDTQYF

V gene: TRBV9
clone size: once
D gene: -
J gene: TRBJ2-3
CDR3 DNA: TGTGCCAGCAGCCAGAAAGGCCCTACCGTCGGCCCAGATACGCAGTATTTT
CDR3 protein: CASSQKGPTVGPDTQYF

V gene: TRBV18
clone size: -
D gene: -
J gene: TRBJ1-5
CDR3 DNA: TGTGCCAGCTCACCACATCCAGGAGATCAGCCCCAGCATTTT
CDR3 protein: CASSPHPGDQPQHF

V gene: TRBV2
clone size: -
D gene: -
J gene: TRBJ2-7
CDR3 DNA: TGTGCCAGCAGTGATACGCTTCCCTACGAGCAGTACTTC
CDR3 protein: CASSDTLPYEQYF

V gene: TRBV28
clone size: -
D gene: TRBD2
J gene: TRBJ2-7
CDR3 DNA: TGTGCCAGCAGCCCAGGTTGGACTAGCGGGAGGGCCTCCTACGAGCAGTACTTC
CDR3 protein: CASSPGWTSGRASYEQYF

V gene: TRBV19
clone size: once
D gene: -
J gene: TRBJ2-6
CDR3 DNA: TGTGCCAGTAGTATAAAGAACTCTGGGGCCAACGTCCTGACTTTC
CDR3 protein: CASSIKNSGANVLTF